The clone carrying this T cell receptor (beta chain) was counted ten times or more. No antigen is known for it. The data originate from a study of CD8 T cells in ankylosing spondylitis. For TCR beta, libraries came from quantitative 5'-RACE with molecular barcodes. TCRdb passed the 5' RACE reads through MiXCR, listing each CDR3 protein once. The sample holds under 850,000 distinct CDR3 sequences, around 19% seen once. Notes on the study in general: Disease-linked clones were found to be CD8+ and relatively rare in peripheral blood. Researchers reportedly found disease-linked clones significantly enriched in matched ankylosing spondylitis synovial fluid. Previously reported in reactive arthritis synovial fluid and blood were some of the motif variants. Seemingly characteristic of ankylosing spondylitis blood was a TCR beta motif consisting of about 8 highly homologous variants.

The receptor comes from a male donor with ankylosing spondylitis. Sequences were obtained from blood, either unsorted or a sorted T cell fraction (not recorded which).

CDR3 sequence reads: CASSPDREQFF. The DNA of the CDR3 is TGTGCCAGCTCTCCGGACAGAGAGCAGTTCTTC. The chain employs TRBV18 and TRBJ2-1, with D perhaps matching TRBD1 (6 bases). Germline V gives CDR1 KGHSH, CDR2 LQKENI. The CDR3 contains 11 residues. V dropped 6 bases and J dropped 10 bases, with 10 bases sitting between them.